This entry lists 22 T cell receptor beta chains sequenced from one sample in a study of T cells in Graves' hyperthyroidism and ophthalmopathy. Amplified regions were TCR beta CDR3 sequences from RNA transcripts. The TCR CDR3 first-round RT-PCR relied on the HTBI primer set. Via MiXCR, TCRdb re-called the multiplex PCR reads, giving one row per CDR3 protein. The sample lists more than 250,000 distinct CDR3 sequences; 13% to 15% were seen once. The sequencing sample was made of blood. All receptors come from a woman aged 50 to 60 with Graves' hyperthyroidism that later progressed to Graves' ophthalmopathy.

This clonotype was found many times. V gene TRBV5-6 combines with J gene TRBJ2-5, with 7 bases identical to TRBD1. Germline CDR1 SGHDT, CDR2 YYEEEE. The trim removed 4 bases at V and 2 bases at J, leaving 5 bases unmatched. The CDR3 runs 14 residues. In DNA, the CDR3 is TGTGCCAGCAGCCTGACAGGGACGCAAGAGACCCAGTACTTC. Translating it yields CASSLTGTQETQYF.

This clonotype appeared a few times. The J gene is TRBJ2-7, the V gene TRBV5-1; TRBD1 agrees at 7 bases. The germline CDR1 and CDR2 sequences are SGHRS and YFSETQ. V lost 4 bases to trimming and J lost 1 base; unmatched junction nucleotides: 5. The CDR3 extends over 14 amino acids. The CDR3 DNA is TGCGCCAGCAGCCGTGGGACAGAATCCTACGAGCAGTACTTC. Translation gives CASSRGTESYEQYF. Full variable domain (remainder filled in from reference TRBV5-1 and TRBJ2-7): KAGVTQTPRYLIKTRGQQVTLSCSPISGHRSVSWYQQTPGQGLQFLFEYFSETQRNKGNFPGRFSGRQFSNSRSEMNVSTLELGDSALYLCASSRGTESYEQYFGPGTRLTVT.

This clonotype was detected ten times or more. The V call is TRBV27, the J call TRBJ2-1, with 7 bases that match TRBD2. The CDR3 spans 13 residues. V dropped 6 bases and J dropped 4; count of bases not matched to a gene: 3. Germline loops: CDR1 MNHEY, CDR2 SMNVEV (reference sequence). This CDR3 is CASRLALYNEQFF. For the CDR3, the DNA is TGTGCCAGCAGACTAGCGCTTTACAATGAGCAGTTCTTC.

This clonotype turned up a few times. The chain has TRBV28 and TRBJ1-2, with unresolved D. The CDR3 is made up of 12 amino acids. Germline lookup yields CDR1 MDHEN and CDR2 SYDVKM. Deletions cut 5 bases from V and 5 bases from J, with 9 bases between. In DNA form, the CDR3 reads TGTGCCAGCAGTAAGGGTTCTTATGGCTACACCTTC. Translating it yields CASSKGSYGYTF.

This clonotype was recorded many times. The CDR3 coding sequence is TGCAGTGCTAGGACTAGCGGGAGTGGCCCCTACGAGCAGTACTTC. Its translation is CSARTSGSGPYEQYF. The chain joins TRBV20-1 to TRBJ2-7, with TRBD2 identical over 12 bases. The ends lost 3 bases at V and 2 bases at J; junction bases unmatched: 5. The germline CDR1 and CDR2 sequences are DFQATT and SNEGSKA (reference sequence). The CDR3 runs to 15 residues.

This clonotype occurred many times. The chain couples TRBV7-6 to TRBJ2-3; 9 bases are shared with TRBD2. With 3 bases clipped from V and 4 bases from J, the junction kept 8 bases outside the gene matches. This CDR3 has 16 residues. In germline, CDR1 is SGHVS, CDR2 FNYEAQ. CDR3: CASSLAASGTADTQYF. The CDR3 coding sequence is TGTGCCAGCAGCTTGGCGGCTAGCGGGACGGCAGATACGCAGTATTTT.

Of note for this clonotype: The DNA is omitted, as the CDR3 cannot be located on it reliably, and the CDR3 follows TCRdb's listing. The CDR3 here is CASILGQGLVNTEAFF. The rearrangement links TRBV6-1 to TRBJ1-1; the table's D call TRBD1 went unverified against the DNA. The germline gives CDR1 MNHNS, CDR2 SASEGT. The CDR3 is 16 amino acids in total, end residues counted.

The chain joins TRBV30 to TRBJ2-7; 8 positions agree with TRBD2. The V segment lost 0 bases and the J segment 6 bases; nucleotides outside the gene matches: 4. Germline values: CDR1 GTSNPN, CDR2 SVGIG (reference sequence). There are 13 residues in the CDR3. CDR3 in amino acids: CAWSVPGGSEQYF. CDR3 nucleotides: TGTGCCTGGAGTGTTCCGGGGGGGAGCGAGCAGTACTTC.

In its sample, this clonotype was seen many times. This rearrangement joins TRBV7-9 to TRBJ1-6; the D is unclear. The CDR3 is made up of 13 amino acids. The V and J ends lost 5 bases and 8 bases respectively, with 10 bases between them. Germline V lookup: CDR1 SEHNR, CDR2 FQNEAQ (reference sequence). The CDR3 sequence: CASSDMSDSPLHF. CDR3 sequence (DNA): TGTGCCAGCAGCGATATGAGTGATTCACCCCTCCACTTT.

Concerning this clonotype: With a much larger clone just one base away, this may be a read error. V is TRBV18 and J is TRBJ1-5, with a weak D call TRBD1 (6 bases). CDR1 is KGHSH, CDR2 LQKENI, per germline. Trimming stripped 6 bases from V and 0 bases from J, with 15 bases between. The CDR3 has 16 amino acids. The CDR3 reads CASSRTALYSNQPQHF. The CDR3 DNA follows: TGTGCCAGCTCCCGGACAGCCCTTTATAGCAATCAGCCCCAGCATTTT.

A word on this clonotype: A much bigger clone sits one base away, suggesting this may be a read error. The chain is built from TRBV7-6 and TRBJ2-1, with TRBD2 as a possible D gene (5 bases). Germline V gene sequence: CDR1 SGHVS, CDR2 FNYEAQ. The CDR3 is made up of 16 amino acids. CDR3 residues: CASGLFIPGSLDEQFF. The CDR3 DNA reads as TGCGCCAGCGGCCTATTCATACCCGGATCTTTGGATGAGCAGTTCTTC.

This clonotype was counted ten times or more. The chain joins TRBV3-1 to TRBJ2-1; no firm D call. The CDR3 has 13 amino acids. V was clipped by 3 bases and J by 7 bases, with 10 bases between them. CDR1 is LGHDT and CDR2 is YNNKEL in the germline V gene (reference sequence). CDR3 sequence reads: CASSQGLENEQFF. Here the CDR3 DNA reads TGTGCCAGCAGCCAGGGTCTGGAGAATGAGCAGTTCTTC.

The rearrangement links TRBV4-1 to TRBJ2-3, with TRBD1 identical over 9 bases. The CDR3 runs to 16 residues. Unmatched junction bases numbered 6, after V lost 2 bases and J lost 3 bases. CDR1 MGHRA and CDR2 YSYEKL come from the germline V gene. CDR3 loop: CASSQPRQGVTDTQYF. CDR3 sequence (DNA): TGCGCCAGCAGCCAACCCCGACAGGGGGTTACAGATACGCAGTATTTT.

Many counts were recorded for this clonotype. The CDR3 nucleotides are TGTGCCAGCTCACCCCCTTCAAGCGGGGCGGACGCAGATACGCAGTATTTT. Its translation: CASSPPSSGADADTQYF. The chain links TRBV18 to TRBJ2-3; TRBD2 aligns across 7 bases. The V and J ends lost 3 bases and 4 bases, in that order; junction bases with no gene match: 13. The CDR3 is 17 amino acids. CDR1 and CDR2 from the germline V gene are KGHSH and LQKENI.

This clonotype was detected many times. V usage is TRBV11-1 and J usage is TRBJ2-1, with D maybe TRBD2 (5 bases). CDR1 and CDR2 from the germline V gene are SGHAT and FQDESV (reference sequence). The CDR3 length is 14 residues. The V gene lost 5 bases and the J gene lost 6 bases, with 14 bases spanning the gap. CDR3 amino acids: CASSLNLASNEQFF. CDR3 sequence (DNA): TGTGCCAGCAGCCTAAACTTAGCGTCCAATGAGCAGTTCTTC.

V gene TRBV19 combines with J gene TRBJ2-1; 9 bases match TRBD2. V gave up 6 bases and J gave up 6 bases; unmatched junction bases: 12. The CDR3 contains 16 residues. Germline V gene lookup returns CDR1 LNHDA and CDR2 SQIVND (reference sequence). The CDR3 DNA reads TGTGCCAGTAGGGCCTTCCGAAGCGGGAGGTCCAATGAGCAGTTCTTC. Encoded protein: CASRAFRSGRSNEQFF.

The table lists this clonotype with many counts. This chain links TRBV28 with TRBJ2-5; D perhaps matches TRBD2 (5 bases). There are 13 residues in the CDR3. V was cut by 4 bases and J by 5 bases, with 11 bases left in between. In germline, CDR1 is MDHEN, CDR2 SYDVKM. The CDR3 loop is CASSSLRVETQYF. CDR3 bases: TGTGCCAGCAGTTCTCTGCGGGTCGAGACCCAGTACTTC.

In its sample, this clonotype was seen many times. The chain has TRBV19 and TRBJ1-1; 7 bases are shared with TRBD1. The V segment lost 7 bases and the J segment 2 bases; nucleotides outside the gene matches: 7. Per the germline V gene, CDR1 is LNHDA and CDR2 is SQIVND (reference sequence). The CDR3 covers 14 residues. CDR3 protein: CASKSRDSNTEAFF. In DNA, the CDR3 is TGTGCCAGTAAGAGTCGGGACAGTAACACTGAAGCTTTCTTT.

This clonotype was observed a few times. At one end the junction does not follow the germline gene, possibly because of a read error. J is TRBJ2-3 and V is TRBV20-1; D gene uncertain. Germline CDR1 DFQATT, CDR2 SNEGSKA (reference sequence). CDR3 size: 16 residues. This chain's CDR3 is CSAGESPPKSSDTQYF. The CDR3 DNA is TGCAGTGCTGGAGAGTCTCCGCCAAAAAGTTCGGATACGCAGTATTTT.

The gene calls are TRBV5-1 and TRBJ2-3, with TRBD1 identical over 9 bases. The junction had 8 bases not matched to a gene; V was cut back by 2 bases and J by 4 bases. The CDR3 extends over 16 amino acids. Germline-derived CDR1 and CDR2 are SGHRS and YFSETQ. The CDR3 DNA is TGCGCCAGCAGCTTTACAGGGGGCCTGGTTGCAGATACGCAGTATTTT. Translated, it gives CASSFTGGLVADTQYF.

The rearrangement links TRBV30 to TRBJ2-2; 9 bases agree with TRBD2. Unmatched junction bases numbered 19, after V lost 7 bases and J lost 4 bases. There are 18 residues in the CDR3. The V gene's germline CDR1 is GTSNPN and CDR2 SVGIG (reference sequence). The CDR3 spells CASLRTSVIELFTGELFF. Here the CDR3 DNA reads TGTGCCTCACTCAGGACTAGCGTAATAGAACTGTTCACCGGGGAGCTGTTTTTT. Full variable domain (rest looked up from reference TRBV30 and TRBJ2-2): SQTIHQWPATLVQPVGSPLSLECTVEGTSNPNLYWYRQAAGRGLQLLFYSVGIGQISSEVPQNLSASRPQDRQFILSSKKLLLSDSGFYLCASLRTSVIELFTGELFFGEGSRLTVL.

This clonotype was counted at least ten times. This chain links TRBV20-1 with TRBJ2-1, with 10 bases lining up with TRBD2. This CDR3 region has 16 residues. Germline lookup yields CDR1 DFQATT and CDR2 SNEGSKA (reference sequence). V was clipped by 3 bases and J by 8 bases; unmatched bases: 13. The CDR3 reads CSAREFLAGVDHEQFF. As DNA, the CDR3 is TGCAGTGCTAGGGAATTCCTAGCGGGAGTTGACCATGAGCAGTTCTTC.